This T cell receptor (beta chain) was observed in a study of cytomegalovirus exposure and HLA in healthy donors. 13 Jbeta primers and 60 Vbeta primers were used for the PCR. Profiling relied on immunoSEQ multiplex PCR, and the TCRdb table lists in-frame clones only, not all of them. The sample shows 110,000 to 150,000 clones, roughly 62% of them seen only once. For this clone: What it recognizes is unknown.

Study-level points and caveats: The study labeled approximately 150 TCR beta chains cytomegalovirus-associated.

The germline V and J ends were trimmed by 5 bases and 0 bases, with 17 bases remaining between them. From germline, CDR1 is MNHEY and CDR2 SMNVEV (reference sequence). This CDR3 contains 17 residues. The sequence derives from a man between 60 and 75 years old in good health and CMV-seronegative. Sequenced material: PBMCs. The chain is built from TRBV27 and TRBJ1-5; D gene unclear. CDR3: CASSGTKTEYSNQPQHF. DNA of the CDR3: TGTGCCAGCAGTGGTACGAAAACAGAATATAGCAATCAGCCCCAGCATTTT.